Following are 9 T cell receptor beta chains from one sample sequenced in a study of T cells in Graves' hyperthyroidism and ophthalmopathy. Researchers amplified the TCR beta CDR3 regions from RNA transcripts. HTBI primers drove first-round RT-PCR of the TCR CDR3. In TCRdb, the multiplex PCR reads were re-called with MiXCR into one record per CDR3 protein. The sample lists hundreds of thousands of distinct CDR3 sequences; approximately 14% were seen once. Sequencing used blood. Receptors were obtained from a woman aged 40 to 50 with Graves' ophthalmopathy.

This clonotype occurred many times. The chain couples TRBV3-1 to TRBJ2-7; D gene ambiguous. Germline CDR1 LGHDT, CDR2 YNNKEL (reference sequence). This CDR3 spans 14 amino acids. V dropped 2 bases and J dropped 6 bases, with 14 bases sitting between them. The CDR3 DNA reads as TGTGCCAGCAGCCAACAAGATCTAGTGCTCGAGCAGTACTTC. Amino acid sequence: CASSQQDLVLEQYF.

This clonotype was observed at least ten times. Just one base apart from a much larger clone, this may be a read error. The V call is TRBV6-1, the J call TRBJ2-1; D gene ambiguous. CDR3 length: 13 residues. Germline assignment: CDR1 MNHNS and CDR2 SASEGT. Trimming shortened V by 5 bases and J by 4 bases, and 9 bases separated the two germline ends. CDR3 sequence: CASSRVGYNEQFF. CDR3 nucleotide sequence: TGTGCCAGCAGTAGGGTCGGATACAATGAGCAGTTCTTC.

At least ten counts were recorded for this clonotype. This sequence joins TRBV7-8 and TRBJ2-7; 7 nucleotides match TRBD2. The CDR3 has 15 residues. Germline CDR1 reads SGHVS; CDR2 reads FQNEAQ. Trimming removed 3 bases from V and 4 bases from J; junction bases left unmatched: 9. For the CDR3, the DNA is TGTGCCAGCAGCTTCTATGCTAGCGGTTCTTACGAGCAGTACTTC. Translating it yields CASSFYASGSYEQYF.

This clonotype showed up many times. The chain joins TRBV7-3 to TRBJ1-1, with TRBD1 matching 8 bases. This CDR3 is built from 15 residues. CDR1 SGHTA and CDR2 FQGTGA come from the germline V gene. After removal of 5 bases from V and 10 bases from J, the junction contained 15 bases not matched to a gene. CDR3 residues: CASSAAGTGEGVAFF. In DNA form, the CDR3 reads TGTGCCAGCAGCGCGGCGGGGACAGGCGAGGGTGTAGCTTTCTTT.

V gene TRBV6-2 or TRBV6-3 combines with J gene TRBJ2-7, with TRBD2 matching over 12 bases. Trimming took 2 bases from V and 7 from J; bases not matched to a gene: 3. CDR1 MNHEY and CDR2 SVGEGT come from the germline V gene. This CDR3 comprises 14 residues. CDR3 region: CASSYTGLAGEQYF. Written as DNA, the CDR3 is TGTGCCAGCAGTTACACCGGACTAGCGGGAGAGCAGTACTTC.

At least ten counts were recorded for this clonotype. The chain combines TRBV25-1 with TRBJ2-2; D tentatively fits TRBD1 or TRBD2 (5 bases each). CDR1 and CDR2 from the germline V gene are MGHDK and SYGVNS. The V end lost 5 bases, the J end lost 8 bases, and 24 bases lay between the germline ends. This CDR3 contains 17 residues. CDR3 region: CASSSSERGIPLGELFF. CDR3 nucleotide sequence: TGTGCCAGCAGTTCCTCGGAGAGGGGAATACCTCTGGGGGAGCTGTTTTTT.

This clonotype has at least ten counts. The CDR3 is CASSLFLPGTGELFF. The CDR3 bases are TGTGCCAGCAGCTTATTTTTACCCGGCACCGGGGAGCTGTTTTTT. The chain carries TRBV11-2 and TRBJ2-2; D uncertain. CDR1 is SGHAT, CDR2 FQNNGV, per germline. The CDR3 loop spans 15 amino acids. V was pared by 2 bases and J by 4 bases, with 11 bases between.

At least ten counts were recorded for this clonotype. V is TRBV12-3 or TRBV12-4 and J is TRBJ2-1; 8 bases fit TRBD1. The CDR3 sequence is 13 residues long. Trimming at V came to 6 bases and at J to 7 bases, leaving 5 bases not matched to a gene. This CDR3 is CASRQGAGNEQFF. The CDR3 DNA reads as TGTGCCAGCAGGCAGGGGGCTGGTAATGAGCAGTTCTTC.

The chain carries TRBV11-1 and TRBJ2-7, with 7 positions matching TRBD2. This CDR3 is built from 16 residues. V was clipped by 5 bases and J by 1 base; unmatched bases: 11. Germline V gene data show CDR1 as SGHAT and CDR2 as FQDESV (reference sequence). DNA of the CDR3: TGTGCCAGCAGCCCCCCGATCGGGAGGCGGTCCTACGAGCAGTACTTC. It yields the protein CASSPPIGRRSYEQYF.